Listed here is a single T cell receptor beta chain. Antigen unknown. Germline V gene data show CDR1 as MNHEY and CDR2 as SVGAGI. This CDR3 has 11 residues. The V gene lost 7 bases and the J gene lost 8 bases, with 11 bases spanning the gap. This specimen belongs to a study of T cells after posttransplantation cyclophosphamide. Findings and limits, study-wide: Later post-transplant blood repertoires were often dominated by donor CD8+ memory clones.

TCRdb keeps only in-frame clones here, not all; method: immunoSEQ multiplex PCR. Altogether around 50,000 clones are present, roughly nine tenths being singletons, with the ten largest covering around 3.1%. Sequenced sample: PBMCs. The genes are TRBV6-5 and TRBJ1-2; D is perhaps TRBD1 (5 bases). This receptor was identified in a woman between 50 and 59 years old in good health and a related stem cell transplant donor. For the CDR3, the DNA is TGTGCCAGCATAGCAGGGATAGGCTACACCTTC. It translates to CASIAGIGYTF.